This T cell receptor beta chain came from a study of blood T cell repertoires in COVID-19. In the study overall: Sources were T cells, B-cell-depleted T cells, or PBMCs; the material itself was cDNA or gDNA.

This CDR3 has 18 residues. J was trimmed by 2 bases and V by 5 bases; bases with no gene match: 8. The germline V gene has CDR1 LNHNV and CDR2 YYDKDF (reference sequence). Assay: immunoSEQ multiplex PCR; the TCRdb copy retains only in-frame clones and omits some. The sample contains about 120,000 clones, 90% of which appear only once. The sequencing input was peripheral blood. The sequence was collected from a human donor with active COVID-19. The donor label of this sample is uncertain. The V and J genes are TRBV15 and TRBJ2-5, with 16 bases that match TRBD2. DNA of the CDR3: TGTGCCACCAGCGGCGGGACTAGCGGGGGGGTGGTACAAGAGACCCAGTACTTC. Amino acids: CATSGGTSGGVVQETQYF. The entire variable domain, with the rest obtained from reference TRBV15 and TRBJ2-5, is as follows: DAMVIQNPRYQVTQFGKPVTLSCSQTLNHNVMYWYQQKSSQAPKLLFHYYDKDFNNEADTPDNFQSRRPNTSFCFLDIRSPGLGDTAMYLCATSGGTSGGVVQETQYFGPGTRLLVL.